This entry describes one T cell receptor beta chain. The record originates from a study of OX40 agonist ivuxolimab in advanced cancers. Assay: immunoSEQ multiplex PCR; the TCRdb copy retains only in-frame clones and omits some. Among nearly 85,000 clones, over 80% were seen once, and the ten largest hold around 0.88%. The CDR3 runs to 14 residues. Germline-derived CDR1 and CDR2 are MNHNS and SASEGT. V shed 5 bases and J shed 0 bases, with 7 bases lying between them. This specimen consisted of CD4+ or CD8+ T cells sorted from blood, obtained in a trial of the OX40 agonist ivuxolimab. The gene calls are TRBV6-1 and TRBJ1-4; D unclear. The TCR originated in an adult with an advanced solid tumor such as melanoma, head and neck, liver or kidney cancer. In DNA form, the CDR3 reads TGTGCCAGCAGTTTCATTGCAACTAATGAAAAACTGTTTTTT. It codes for CASSFIATNEKLFF.